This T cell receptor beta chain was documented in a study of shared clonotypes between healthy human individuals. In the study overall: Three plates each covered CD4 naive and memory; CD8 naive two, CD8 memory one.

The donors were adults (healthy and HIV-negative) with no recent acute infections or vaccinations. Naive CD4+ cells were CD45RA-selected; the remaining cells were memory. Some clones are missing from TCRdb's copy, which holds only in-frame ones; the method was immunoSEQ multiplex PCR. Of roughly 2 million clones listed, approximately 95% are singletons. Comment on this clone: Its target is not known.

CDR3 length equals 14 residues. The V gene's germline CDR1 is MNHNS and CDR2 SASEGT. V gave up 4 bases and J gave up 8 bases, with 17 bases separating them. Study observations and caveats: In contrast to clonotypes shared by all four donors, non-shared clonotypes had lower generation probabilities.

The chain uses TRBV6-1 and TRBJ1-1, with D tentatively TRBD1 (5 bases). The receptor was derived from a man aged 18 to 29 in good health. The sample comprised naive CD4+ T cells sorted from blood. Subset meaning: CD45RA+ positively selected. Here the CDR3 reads CASSVQVPTVEAFF. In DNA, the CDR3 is TGTGCCAGCAGTGTACAGGTGCCCACTGTGGAAGCTTTCTTT.